The rows below give T cell receptor beta chains drawn from one sample of a study of blood T cell repertoires in COVID-19. Libraries were prepared by immunoSEQ multiplex PCR; TCRdb keeps only in-frame clonotypes and omits some of them. The sample includes more than 65,000 clones, roughly 87% of them seen just once. The sequencing sample was made of peripheral blood. The receptor source for this set is a woman between 45 and 65 years old with acute or convalescent COVID-19. Both conserved end residues are part of each CDR3. The D gene is left open where the match is weak. For some rows the clone size is stated as once, few or many, or as a class when expanded; others skip it.

cdr3_aa: CASSPIQEPDTQYF
cdr3_nt: TGTGCCAGCTCACCCATACAGGAGCCCGATACGCAGTATTTT
v_call: TRBV18
j_call: TRBJ2-3
clone_size: -
cdr3_length: 14
d_call: -

cdr3_aa: CASNPGQSTGELFF
cdr3_nt: TGTGCCAGCAACCCGGGACAGAGCACCGGGGAGCTGTTTTTT
v_call: TRBV2
j_call: TRBJ2-2
clone_size: -
cdr3_length: 14
d_call: TRBD1

cdr3_aa: CASSPTGLATQYF
cdr3_nt: TGTGCCAGCAGCCCGACAGGGTTGGCTACGCAGTATTTT
v_call: TRBV27
j_call: TRBJ2-3
clone_size: -
cdr3_length: 13
d_call: TRBD1

cdr3_aa: CASRPGEATEAFF
cdr3_nt: TGTGCCAGCAGACCCGGGGAGGCCACTGAAGCTTTCTTT
v_call: TRBV2
j_call: TRBJ1-1
clone_size: -
cdr3_length: 13
d_call: -

cdr3_aa: CAARGTLSTDTQYF
cdr3_nt: TGTGCCGCCCGCGGGACTCTCAGCACAGATACGCAGTATTTT
v_call: TRBV10-3
j_call: TRBJ2-3
clone_size: -
cdr3_length: 14
d_call: -

cdr3_aa: CASSQGHRGYTF
cdr3_nt: TGCGCCAGCAGCCAAGGACATCGCGGCTACACCTTC
v_call: TRBV4-3
j_call: TRBJ1-2
clone_size: few
cdr3_length: 12
d_call: -

cdr3_aa: CASSYRTEGALYF
cdr3_nt: TGTGCCAGCAGTTACCGGACAGAGGGAGCCCTATATTTT
v_call: TRBV6-5
j_call: TRBJ1-3
clone_size: -
cdr3_length: 13
d_call: -

cdr3_aa: CASSFSGIVNQPQHF
cdr3_nt: TGTGCCAGCAGCTTTTCAGGGATAGTAAATCAGCCCCAGCATTTT
v_call: TRBV5-8
j_call: TRBJ1-5
clone_size: -
cdr3_length: 15
d_call: -

cdr3_aa: CAIKAGANTGELFF
cdr3_nt: TGTGCCATTAAAGCGGGAGCGAACACCGGGGAGCTGTTTTTT
v_call: TRBV10-3
j_call: TRBJ2-2
clone_size: -
cdr3_length: 14
d_call: TRBD2

cdr3_aa: CASGRQGNNQETQYF
cdr3_nt: TGCGCCAGCGGGAGACAGGGGAACAACCAAGAGACCCAGTACTTC
v_call: TRBV5-1
j_call: TRBJ2-5
clone_size: -
cdr3_length: 15
d_call: TRBD1

cdr3_aa: CASTYGGAMNTEAFF
cdr3_nt: TGTGCCAGTACTTATGGCGGGGCCATGAACACTGAAGCTTTCTTT
v_call: TRBV19
j_call: TRBJ1-1
clone_size: -
cdr3_length: 15
d_call: -

cdr3_aa: CASRKGLAASDTQYF
cdr3_nt: TGTGCCAGTAGGAAGGGACTAGCGGCATCAGATACGCAGTATTTT
v_call: TRBV19
j_call: TRBJ2-3
clone_size: -
cdr3_length: 15
d_call: TRBD2

cdr3_aa: CASSGQGNEQFF
cdr3_nt: TGTGCCAGCAGCGGCCAGGGAAATGAGCAGTTCTTC
v_call: TRBV9
j_call: TRBJ2-1
clone_size: -
cdr3_length: 12
d_call: -

cdr3_aa: CASSIGTGELFF
cdr3_nt: TGTGCCAGTTCTATTGGCACCGGGGAGCTGTTTTTT
v_call: TRBV7-3
j_call: TRBJ2-2
clone_size: -
cdr3_length: 12
d_call: -

cdr3_aa: CASSPGLAGGEETQYF
cdr3_nt: TGTGCCAGCAGCCCGGGACTAGCGGGGGGGGAAGAGACCCAGTACTTC
v_call: TRBV5-4
j_call: TRBJ2-5
clone_size: -
cdr3_length: 16
d_call: TRBD2

cdr3_aa: CASSPTGGRYNEQFF
cdr3_nt: TGTGCCAGCAGCCCGACAGGGGGCAGGTACAATGAGCAGTTCTTC
v_call: TRBV2
j_call: TRBJ2-1
clone_size: -
cdr3_length: 15
d_call: TRBD1

cdr3_aa: CASSPSGGGNQPQHF
cdr3_nt: TGTGCCAGCAGCCCATCCGGGGGAGGCAATCAGCCCCAGCATTTT
v_call: TRBV9
j_call: TRBJ1-5
clone_size: once
cdr3_length: 15
d_call: -

cdr3_aa: CASSWTGVSEAFF
cdr3_nt: TGTGCCAGCAGCTGGACAGGGGTTAGTGAAGCTTTCTTT
v_call: TRBV7-2
j_call: TRBJ1-1
clone_size: few
cdr3_length: 13
d_call: TRBD1

cdr3_aa: CASSLGHGPGYTF
cdr3_nt: TGCGCCAGCAGCTTGGGCCATGGCCCTGGCTACACCTTC
v_call: TRBV5-1
j_call: TRBJ1-2
clone_size: -
cdr3_length: 13
d_call: -

cdr3_aa: CASSFRGNNQPQHF
cdr3_nt: TGTGCCAGCAGCTTCAGAGGGAACAATCAGCCCCAGCATTTT
v_call: TRBV13
j_call: TRBJ1-5
clone_size: -
cdr3_length: 14
d_call: -

cdr3_aa: CASSPAGGHTEAFF
cdr3_nt: TGCGCCAGCAGCCCGGCGGGAGGGCACACTGAAGCTTTCTTT
v_call: TRBV4-1
j_call: TRBJ1-1
clone_size: -
cdr3_length: 14
d_call: -

cdr3_aa: CATSESGRALETQYF
cdr3_nt: TGTGCCACCAGTGAGAGCGGGAGGGCCCTTGAGACCCAGTACTTC
v_call: TRBV24-1
j_call: TRBJ2-5
clone_size: -
cdr3_length: 15
d_call: TRBD2

cdr3_aa: CASSHGTSRFSEQFF
cdr3_nt: TGTGCCAGCAGCCACGGGACTAGCCGGTTCTCGGAGCAGTTCTTC
v_call: TRBV14
j_call: TRBJ2-1
clone_size: -
cdr3_length: 15
d_call: TRBD2

cdr3_aa: CASSLEGSSYGYTF
cdr3_nt: TGTGCCAGCAGCTTAGAGGGGTCCTCCTATGGCTACACCTTC
v_call: TRBV7-8
j_call: TRBJ1-2
clone_size: -
cdr3_length: 14
d_call: -

cdr3_aa: CASSQAGGNTEAFF
cdr3_nt: TGTGCCAGCAGCCAAGCAGGGGGGAACACTGAAGCTTTCTTT
v_call: TRBV3-1/TRBV3-2
j_call: TRBJ1-1
clone_size: -
cdr3_length: 14
d_call: TRBD1

cdr3_aa: CASSSQLGGGYGYTF
cdr3_nt: TGTGCCAGCAGCTCCCAACTGGGGGGGGGCTATGGCTACACCTTC
v_call: TRBV9
j_call: TRBJ1-2
clone_size: -
cdr3_length: 15
d_call: -

cdr3_aa: CASSARTSMGETQYF
cdr3_nt: TGTGCCAGCAGCGCCCGGACTAGTATGGGAGAGACCCAGTACTTC
v_call: TRBV9
j_call: TRBJ2-5
clone_size: -
cdr3_length: 15
d_call: TRBD2

cdr3_aa: CASRGGTNEKLFF
cdr3_nt: TGTGCCAGCAGGGGAGGTACTAATGAAAAACTGTTTTTT
v_call: TRBV6-5
j_call: TRBJ1-4
clone_size: -
cdr3_length: 13
d_call: -

cdr3_aa: CASSPRETSYNEQFF
cdr3_nt: TGTGCCAGCTCACCAAGGGAGACCTCCTACAATGAGCAGTTCTTC
v_call: TRBV18
j_call: TRBJ2-1
clone_size: -
cdr3_length: 15
d_call: -

cdr3_aa: CASSFGGHRVAQPQHF
cdr3_nt: TGTGCCAGCAGCTTTGGGGGACACAGGGTAGCTCAGCCCCAGCATTTT
v_call: TRBV5-6
j_call: TRBJ1-5
clone_size: -
cdr3_length: 16
d_call: -

cdr3_aa: CATSTNYGYTF
cdr3_nt: TGTGCCACCAGCACAAACTATGGCTACACCTTC
v_call: TRBV24-1
j_call: TRBJ1-2
clone_size: -
cdr3_length: 11
d_call: -

cdr3_aa: CASSESGALNQPQHF
cdr3_nt: TGTGCCAGCAGTGAATCAGGGGCGCTCAATCAGCCCCAGCATTTT
v_call: TRBV6-1
j_call: TRBJ1-5
clone_size: -
cdr3_length: 15
d_call: -

cdr3_aa: CASSLGRGPGNTIYF
cdr3_nt: TGTGCCAGCAGCTTGGGTAGGGGGCCTGGAAACACCATATATTTT
v_call: TRBV7-8
j_call: TRBJ1-3
clone_size: -
cdr3_length: 15
d_call: TRBD1

cdr3_aa: CASSPTPSGNNEKLFF
cdr3_nt: TGTGCCAGCAGCCCCACACCCTCAGGCAACAATGAAAAACTGTTTTTT
v_call: TRBV7-9
j_call: TRBJ1-4
clone_size: -
cdr3_length: 16
d_call: -

cdr3_aa: CASSYSRQGYEQYF
cdr3_nt: TGTGCCAGCAGTTACTCGCGACAGGGCTACGAGCAGTACTTC
v_call: TRBV6-6
j_call: TRBJ2-7
clone_size: few
cdr3_length: 14
d_call: TRBD1

cdr3_aa: CASSRRLAGQETQYF
cdr3_nt: TGTGCCAGCAGCCGCCGACTAGCGGGACAAGAGACCCAGTACTTC
v_call: TRBV7-6
j_call: TRBJ2-5
clone_size: -
cdr3_length: 15
d_call: TRBD2

cdr3_aa: CASSLARGSGSSSYNEQFF
cdr3_nt: TGTGCCAGCAGCTTAGCGCGGGGTAGCGGGAGTTCCTCCTACAATGAGCAGTTCTTC
v_call: TRBV7-2
j_call: TRBJ2-1
clone_size: -
cdr3_length: 19
d_call: TRBD2

cdr3_aa: CASTNTGELFF
cdr3_nt: TGTGCCAGTACAAACACCGGGGAGCTGTTTTTT
v_call: TRBV4-2
j_call: TRBJ2-2
clone_size: -
cdr3_length: 11
d_call: -

cdr3_aa: CAWEGQLNTEAFF
cdr3_nt: TGTGCCTGGGAGGGACAGTTGAACACTGAAGCTTTCTTT
v_call: TRBV30
j_call: TRBJ1-1
clone_size: -
cdr3_length: 13
d_call: TRBD1

cdr3_aa: CASSYQVVNNSPLHF
cdr3_nt: TGTGCCAGCAGTTACCAAGTAGTTAATAATTCACCCCTCCACTTT
v_call: TRBV6-5
j_call: TRBJ1-6
clone_size: -
cdr3_length: 15
d_call: -

cdr3_aa: CASSQIGQVLREAFF
cdr3_nt: TGCGCCAGCAGCCAAATAGGACAGGTCTTGCGAGAAGCTTTCTTT
v_call: TRBV4-1
j_call: TRBJ1-1
clone_size: -
cdr3_length: 15
d_call: TRBD1

cdr3_aa: CASSPDRRTHQPQHF
cdr3_nt: TGTGCCAGCAGCCCCGACAGGAGGACCCATCAGCCCCAGCATTTT
v_call: TRBV2
j_call: TRBJ1-5
clone_size: -
cdr3_length: 15
d_call: -

cdr3_aa: CASSLLTSGDGELFF
cdr3_nt: TGCGCCAGCAGCTTGTTGACTAGCGGGGACGGGGAGCTGTTTTTT
v_call: TRBV5-1
j_call: TRBJ2-2
clone_size: -
cdr3_length: 15
d_call: TRBD2

cdr3_aa: CASSSSPDSGEKLFF
cdr3_nt: TGTGCCAGCAGTTCCTCACCGGACTCCGGGGAAAAACTGTTTTTT
v_call: TRBV28
j_call: TRBJ1-4
clone_size: -
cdr3_length: 15
d_call: -

cdr3_aa: CASRQGTGTDYGYTF
cdr3_nt: TGTGCCAGTCGTCAAGGGACCGGGACAGACTATGGCTACACCTTC
v_call: TRBV19
j_call: TRBJ1-2
clone_size: -
cdr3_length: 15
d_call: TRBD1